This is a list of T cell receptor beta chains from one sample in a study of shared T cell receptors in the human thymus. The repertoire was sequenced with immunoSEQ multiplex PCR; TCRdb's copy has only in-frame clones and lacks some. The sample includes 600,000 or so clones, approximately 89% of them seen just once. This sample was also put to use in a study of human thymus T cells.

Sequenced material: thymocytes. These receptors all stem from a boy younger than two with a congenital heart defect. Both conserved end residues are part of each CDR3. The D gene is left open where the match is weak. For some rows the clone size is stated as once, few or many, or as a class when expanded; others skip it.

d_call j_call v_call clone_size cdr3_nt cdr3_aa
- TRBJ1-2 TRBV27 - TGTGCCAGCAGTTCACAGGTGACGGATGGCTACACCTTC CASSSQVTDGYTF
- TRBJ1-2 TRBV19 - TGTGCCACCCAACCGGGATTTAACTATGGCTACACCTTC CATQPGFNYGYTF
TRBD1 TRBJ2-7 TRBV18 - TGTGCCAGCTCATCCCAGGGGGCCAACTACGAGCAGTACTTC CASSSQGANYEQYF
- TRBJ2-1 TRBV6-1 - TGTGCCAGCAGTGAAGCGCGGCAATTCCAAAAGCAGTTCTTC CASSEARQFQKQFF
- TRBJ1-2 TRBV29-1 - TGCAGCGTTGCAACAGGGAAGAGCTATGGCTACACCTTC CSVATGKSYGYTF
- TRBJ2-7 TRBV5-1 - TGCGCCAGCAGCTTGGCACAGGAATACTACGAGCAGTACTTC CASSLAQEYYEQYF
- TRBJ2-2 TRBV5-4 - TGTGCCAGCAGGTGGGGGGGCCCGAACACCGGGGAGCTGTTTTTT CASRWGGPNTGELFF
- TRBJ1-6 TRBV4-3 once TGCGCCAGCAGCCCCTCCCTTCGGGAACTAGATTCACCCCTCCACTTT CASSPSLRELDSPLHF
- TRBJ2-1 TRBV7-9 once TGTGCCACGGTGGGGGGGCCGGACTACAATGAGCAGTTCTTC CATVGGPDYNEQFF
- TRBJ1-3 TRBV7-9 - TGTGCCAGCAGCATACAGGGCTTTGGAAACACCATATATTTT CASSIQGFGNTIYF
- TRBJ2-3 TRBV27 - TGTGCCAGCAGTGCTACAGGGAGTAAGGGCCCAGATACGCAGTATTTT CASSATGSKGPDTQYF
- TRBJ2-3 TRBV11-2 - TGTGCCAGCAGAACTAGATCATCCAGCGGAGGGGACACAGATACGCAGTATTTT CASRTRSSSGGDTDTQYF
TRBD1 TRBJ1-4 TRBV7-8 - TGTGCCAGCAGCTTACTTCGGGACAGGGGGGTTGAAAAACTGTTTTTT CASSLLRDRGVEKLFF
TRBD1 TRBJ2-5 TRBV4-3 - TGCGCCAGCAGCCAAGACTACCTCCGGGACAGCATCCAAGAGACCCAGTACTTC CASSQDYLRDSIQETQYF
TRBD1 TRBJ1-3 TRBV27 - TGTGCCAGCAGTCACCTAGGACAGGGGACCTCTGGAAACACCATATATTTT CASSHLGQGTSGNTIYF
TRBD2 TRBJ2-1 TRBV28 - TGTGCCAGCAGTAGGAAGTATTGGCGGGGGGTGCAGGGCTCCTACAATGAGCAGTTCTTC CASSRKYWRGVQGSYNEQFF
- TRBJ2-7 TRBV30 - TGTGCCTGGAGTGGCGGGGCCAGCTCCTACGAGCAGTACTTC CAWSGGASSYEQYF
- TRBJ1-2 TRBV5-4 - TGTGCCAGCAGCTTAGCACAGGGCGGGAACTATGGCTACACCTTC CASSLAQGGNYGYTF
TRBD2 TRBJ2-7 TRBV7-9 - TGTGCCAGCAGCCCCGGGGGGAGCGACTACGAGCAGTACTTC CASSPGGSDYEQYF
TRBD2 TRBJ2-5 TRBV18 - TGTGCCAGCTCACCACGGGAGGGAAGGGAGACCCAGTACTTC CASSPREGRETQYF
- TRBJ1-5 TRBV6-5 few TGTGCCAGCAGTACAGGGTTCGGTCAGCCCCAGCATTTT CASSTGFGQPQHF
- TRBJ2-2 TRBV4-1 - TGCGCCAGCAGCCAGGACATGTATGCCGGGGAGCTGTTTTTT CASSQDMYAGELFF
- TRBJ2-7 TRBV4-3 once TGCGCCAGCAGCCCCGAGAGGGTCGACGAGCAGTACTTC CASSPERVDEQYF
- TRBJ2-7 TRBV4-3 - TGCGCCAGCAGCCAAGATGAAGTGGCAGGGAGGAACGAGCAGTACTTC CASSQDEVAGRNEQYF
TRBD1 TRBJ2-3 TRBV28 - TGTGCCAGCAGTGCGGGACAGGGAACAGATACGCAGTATTTT CASSAGQGTDTQYF
- TRBJ2-5 TRBV4-3 few TGCGCCAGCAGCCAAGACGTGTGGGTATACGGGGAGACCCAGTACTTC CASSQDVWVYGETQYF
- TRBJ1-1 TRBV4-1 - TGCGCCAGCAGCCGACACGGAGGGAGACCTGAAGCTTTCTTT CASSRHGGRPEAFF
TRBD1 TRBJ1-4 TRBV4-1 once TGCGCCAGCAGCCAAGATGTGGCAGGGGGCACAACTAATGAAAAACTGTTTTTT CASSQDVAGGTTNEKLFF